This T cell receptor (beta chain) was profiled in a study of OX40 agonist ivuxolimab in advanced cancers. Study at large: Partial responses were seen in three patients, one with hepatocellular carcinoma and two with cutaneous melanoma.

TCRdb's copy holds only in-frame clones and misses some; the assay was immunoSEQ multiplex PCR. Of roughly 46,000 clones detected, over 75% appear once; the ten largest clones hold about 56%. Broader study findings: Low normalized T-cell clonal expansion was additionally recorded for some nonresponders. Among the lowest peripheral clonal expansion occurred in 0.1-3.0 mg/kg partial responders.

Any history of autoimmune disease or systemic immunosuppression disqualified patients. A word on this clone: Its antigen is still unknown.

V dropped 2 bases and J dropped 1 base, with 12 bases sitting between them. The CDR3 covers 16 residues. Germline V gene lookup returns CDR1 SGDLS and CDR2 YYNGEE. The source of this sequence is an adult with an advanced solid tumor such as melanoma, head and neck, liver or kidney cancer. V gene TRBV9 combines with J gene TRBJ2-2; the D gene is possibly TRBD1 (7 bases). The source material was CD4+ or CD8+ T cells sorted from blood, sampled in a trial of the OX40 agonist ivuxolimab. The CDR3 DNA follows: TGTGCCAGCAGCGTTTTGCAGGGGGGGAACACCGGGGAGCTGTTTTTT. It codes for CASSVLQGGNTGELFF.